These T cell receptor beta chains were read from a single sample in a study of OX40 agonist ivuxolimab in advanced cancers. Produced via immunoSEQ multiplex PCR; TCRdb's table is partial and in-frame only. In the table there are some 110,000 clones, 90% of which are singletons. This material consisted of CD4+ or CD8+ T cells sorted from blood, taken in a trial of the OX40 agonist ivuxolimab. These receptors all stem from an adult with an advanced solid tumor such as melanoma, head and neck, liver or kidney cancer. Each CDR3 is given without its conserved first and last residue. Clone size is stated in some rows and not others, as once, few, many or a class when expanded.

>.|TRBJ1-5|TRBV9
ASSPGGKGYQPQH
>.|TRBJ1-3|TRBV25-1
ASSPTGAGNTIY
>.|TRBJ2-1|TRBV30
AWSGGQGRVGWQF
>.|TRBJ1-1|TRBV28
AGTGQLNTEAF
>.|TRBJ2-7|TRBV2
ASTPDRVEY
>.|TRBJ2-3|TRBV6-5
ASSRGRGAADTQY
>.|TRBJ2-7|TRBV28
ASSPVGDGYEQY
>.|TRBJ2-7|TRBV6-5
ASSYSGQPIAYEQY
>.|TRBJ2-7|TRBV4-2
ASSHSGTSGASYEQY
>.|TRBJ1-2|TRBV29-1
SVYLSDRGGYT
>.|TRBJ1-2|TRBV5-1
ASKATAFYGYT
>.|TRBJ1-2|TRBV5-1
ASSLGLTSEGYT
>.|TRBJ2-5|TRBV4-3
ASSQDGGVGGETQY
>.|TRBJ1-2|TRBV20-1
SATDYGYT
>.|TRBJ2-1|TRBV18
ASSPSTGDNEQF
>.|TRBJ2-1|TRBV5-1
ASQTVNTAYNEQF
>.|TRBJ2-5|TRBV20-1
SATSLETQY
>.|TRBJ1-3|TRBV7-9
ASSLERGGGSSSGNTIY
>once|TRBJ2-5|TRBV5-1
ASSAGQGLETQY
>.|TRBJ1-6|TRBV6-5
ASSPPGQKNSPLH
>.|TRBJ1-1|TRBV28
ASSSEAGATEAF
>.|TRBJ2-3|TRBV14
ASSLPGRGVTDTQY
>.|TRBJ2-5|TRBV11-2
ASSLSLAGFQETQY
>.|TRBJ2-1|TRBV27
ASSGLAGGEEQF
>once|TRBJ2-7|TRBV6-1
ASSEGHLYEQY